A selection of T cell receptor beta chains follows, all from one sample in a study of identical twins. TCRdb reanalysed the 5' RACE reads using MiXCR and keeps one entry per CDR3 protein. The sample has hundreds of thousands of distinct CDR3 sequences; roughly 6% are singletons. The sample taken for sequencing was naive T cells sorted from blood. The receptors originated from a man aged 18 to 30 in good health. Each CDR3 is given with its conserved first and last residue. Each record gives: D gene, clone size, J gene, V gene, CDR3 DNA, CDR3 protein. D genes are given only for firm matches. Not all rows give a size; the values are once, few, many and, for expanded clones, a class.

D gene: TRBD2; clone size: many; J gene: TRBJ2-5; V gene: TRBV6-5; CDR3 DNA: TGTGCCAGCAGTTACGCGGGAGCGGTCCAAGAGACCCAGTACTTC; CDR3 protein: CASSYAGAVQETQYF
D gene: TRBD2; clone size: many; J gene: TRBJ2-5; V gene: TRBV6-1; CDR3 DNA: TGTGCCAGCAACCTAGCGGGAGGGCTGGCGTCGGGGACCCAGTACTTC; CDR3 protein: CASNLAGGLASGTQYF
D gene: -; clone size: many; J gene: TRBJ1-3; V gene: TRBV12-3/TRBV12-4; CDR3 DNA: TGTGCCAGCAGGGCAAGTGTGGTAGGAAACACCATATATTTT; CDR3 protein: CASRASVVGNTIYF
D gene: TRBD1; clone size: many; J gene: TRBJ2-7; V gene: TRBV29-1; CDR3 DNA: TGCAGCGGTGGACAGGGGGGAACCTACGAGCAGTACTTC; CDR3 protein: CSGGQGGTYEQYF
D gene: -; clone size: many; J gene: TRBJ2-7; V gene: TRBV12-3/TRBV12-4; CDR3 DNA: TGTGCCAGCAGCCGGACTATTCACGAGCAGTACTTC; CDR3 protein: CASSRTIHEQYF
D gene: -; clone size: many; J gene: TRBJ2-1; V gene: TRBV24-1; CDR3 DNA: TGTGCCACCAGTGGAGGGGGAACCGATTACAATGAGCAGTTCTTC; CDR3 protein: CATSGGGTDYNEQFF
D gene: -; clone size: -; J gene: TRBJ1-3; V gene: TRBV4-1; CDR3 DNA: TGCGCCAGCAGCGTAGTGGGAGAGGACACCATATATTTT; CDR3 protein: CASSVVGEDTIYF
D gene: -; clone size: many; J gene: TRBJ1-6; V gene: TRBV7-2; CDR3 DNA: TGTGCCAGCAGCTTAGCGCGGGGGGGGCTCGGCAATTCACCCCTCCACTTT; CDR3 protein: CASSLARGGLGNSPLHF
D gene: TRBD2; clone size: -; J gene: TRBJ2-4; V gene: TRBV9; CDR3 DNA: TGTGCCAGCAGCTCCGGAGCTAGCGGGAGTCGGGTAGCCAAAAACATTCAGTACTTC; CDR3 protein: CASSSGASGSRVAKNIQYF
D gene: TRBD2; clone size: many; J gene: TRBJ2-3; V gene: TRBV7-9; CDR3 DNA: TGTGCCAGCAGCGCCCCCCAGACTAGCGGGAACACAGATACGCAGTATTTT; CDR3 protein: CASSAPQTSGNTDTQYF
D gene: -; clone size: many; J gene: TRBJ2-5; V gene: TRBV7-8; CDR3 DNA: TGTGCCAGCAGCTTATTTGGTGTTTGGTCTAAGGAGACCCAGTACTTC; CDR3 protein: CASSLFGVWSKETQYF
D gene: -; clone size: many; J gene: TRBJ2-3; V gene: TRBV6-5; CDR3 DNA: TGTGCCAGCAGTTACAAGGCGGGCCGCAGCACAGATACGCAGTATTTT; CDR3 protein: CASSYKAGRSTDTQYF